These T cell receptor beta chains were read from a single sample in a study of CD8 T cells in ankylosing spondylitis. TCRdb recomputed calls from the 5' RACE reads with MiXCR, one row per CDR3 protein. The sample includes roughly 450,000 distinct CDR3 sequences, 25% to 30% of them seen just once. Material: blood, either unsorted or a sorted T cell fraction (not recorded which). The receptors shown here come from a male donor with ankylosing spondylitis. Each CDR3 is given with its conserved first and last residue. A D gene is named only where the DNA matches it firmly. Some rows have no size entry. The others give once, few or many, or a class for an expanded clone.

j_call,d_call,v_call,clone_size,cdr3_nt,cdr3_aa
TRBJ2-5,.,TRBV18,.,TGCGCCAGCTCACCAGACGGTCTACGTGGGGAGACCCAGTACTTC,CASSPDGLRGETQYF
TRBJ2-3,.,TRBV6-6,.,TGTGCCAGCAAGGGAGGGGGGACAGATACGCAGTATTTT,CASKGGGTDTQYF
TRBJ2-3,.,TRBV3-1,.,TGTGCCAGCAGCCCAGGGACGACCACAGATACGCAGTATTTT,CASSPGTTTDTQYF
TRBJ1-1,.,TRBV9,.,TGTGCCAGCAGCGTCAGTAAGAACACTGAAGCTTTCTTT,CASSVSKNTEAFF
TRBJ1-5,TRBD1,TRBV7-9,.,TGTGCCAGCAGCCCTTCAGGGGACAGGGCCCAGCATTTT,CASSPSGDRAQHF
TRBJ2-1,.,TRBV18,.,TGTGCCAGCTCACCAGGGAAATCCTACAATGAGCAGTTCTTC,CASSPGKSYNEQFF
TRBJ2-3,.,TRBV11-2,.,TGTGCCAGCAGCTTAAGGGGGGGGGCACCGAGCACAGATACGCAGTATTTT,CASSLRGGAPSTDTQYF
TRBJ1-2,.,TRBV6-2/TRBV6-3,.,TGTGCCAGCAGTTCCTCGGTTGGTGGCTACACCTTC,CASSSSVGGYTF
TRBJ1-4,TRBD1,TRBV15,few,TGTGCCACCAGCACGAACTTATCAGGGGGCAAGGGTGAAAAACTGTTTTTT,CATSTNLSGGKGEKLFF
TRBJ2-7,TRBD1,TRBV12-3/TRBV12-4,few,TGTGCCACTTCTCCGGGACAGGGGGCTTACGAGCAGTACTTC,CATSPGQGAYEQYF
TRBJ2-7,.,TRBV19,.,TGTGCCAGTAGTCCCAACCAGGGGCCCTACGAGCAGTACTTC,CASSPNQGPYEQYF
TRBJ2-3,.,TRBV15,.,TGTGCCACCAGCAGAGGCCGTACGCAGTATTTT,CATSRGRTQYF
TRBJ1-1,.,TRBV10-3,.,TGTGCCATCAGTGACCCCAAGAACACTGAAGCTTTCTTT,CAISDPKNTEAFF
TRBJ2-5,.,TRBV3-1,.,TGTGCCAGCAGCCAAGATGGGTCCCAAGAGACCCAGTACTTC,CASSQDGSQETQYF
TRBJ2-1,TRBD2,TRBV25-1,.,TGTGCCAGCAGTGAGACTAGCGGGAGTGTCTACAATGAGCAGTTCTTC,CASSETSGSVYNEQFF
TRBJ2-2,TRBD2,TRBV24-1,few,TGTGCCACCAGTGATTTGGTTAGCGGGAGTTCCAGCGGGGAGCTGTTTTTT,CATSDLVSGSSSGELFF
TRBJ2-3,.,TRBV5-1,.,TGCGCCAGCAGTCTCAATGTGGATACGCAGTATTTT,CASSLNVDTQYF
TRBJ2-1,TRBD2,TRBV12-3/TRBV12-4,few,TGTGCCAGCACCGGGACTAGCGGTAGTACCTACAATGAGCAGTTCTTC,CASTGTSGSTYNEQFF